This T cell receptor (beta chain) was captured by sequencing in a study of OX40 agonist ivuxolimab in advanced cancers. As concerns this clone: The antigen is undetermined.

The study's findings and limits: Clonal expansion in partial responders at 0.1-3.0 mg/kg ranked among the lowest.

Only in-frame clones appear in the TCRdb table, and some are missing; sequencing was by immunoSEQ multiplex PCR. There are around 60,000 clones in the sample; 91% occur only once, and roughly 0.45% lies in the top ten. V lost 0 bases to trimming and J lost 3 bases, with 12 bases between them. This CDR3 has 15 amino acids. Per the germline V gene, CDR1 is MNHEY and CDR2 is SVGAGI. The source was CD4+ or CD8+ T cells sorted from blood, collected in a trial of the OX40 agonist ivuxolimab. J is TRBJ2-7 and V is TRBV6-5; D gene uncertain. The sequence derives from an adult with an advanced solid tumor such as melanoma, head and neck, liver or kidney cancer. The CDR3 nucleotides read TGTGCCAGCAGTTACTCGGACCTGAGGAGCTACGAGCAGTACTTC. Encoded protein: CASSYSDLRSYEQYF.